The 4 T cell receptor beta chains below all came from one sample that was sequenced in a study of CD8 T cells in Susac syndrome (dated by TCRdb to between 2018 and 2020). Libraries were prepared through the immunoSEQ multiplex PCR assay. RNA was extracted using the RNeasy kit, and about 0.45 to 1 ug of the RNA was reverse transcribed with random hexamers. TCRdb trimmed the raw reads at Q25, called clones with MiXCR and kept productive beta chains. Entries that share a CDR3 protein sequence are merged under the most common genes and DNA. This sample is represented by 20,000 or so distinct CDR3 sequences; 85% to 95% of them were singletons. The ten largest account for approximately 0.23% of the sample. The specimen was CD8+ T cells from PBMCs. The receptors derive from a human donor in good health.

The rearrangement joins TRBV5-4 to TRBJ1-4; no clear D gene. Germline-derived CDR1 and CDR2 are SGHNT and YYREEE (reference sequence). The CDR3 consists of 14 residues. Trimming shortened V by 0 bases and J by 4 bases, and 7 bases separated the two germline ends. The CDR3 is CASSLDSLNEKLFF. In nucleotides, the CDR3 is TGTGCCAGCAGCTTGGATTCTCTTAATGAAAAACTGTTTTTT.

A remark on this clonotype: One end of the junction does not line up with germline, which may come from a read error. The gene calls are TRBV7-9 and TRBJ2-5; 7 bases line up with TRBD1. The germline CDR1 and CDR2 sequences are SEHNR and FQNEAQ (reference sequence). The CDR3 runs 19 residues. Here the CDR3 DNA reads TGTGCCAGCAGCTCCTCTCGGGACAGCCCTACACTTCCTTCCAGGTTCCGGGACTTC. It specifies CASSSSRDSPTLPSRFRDF.

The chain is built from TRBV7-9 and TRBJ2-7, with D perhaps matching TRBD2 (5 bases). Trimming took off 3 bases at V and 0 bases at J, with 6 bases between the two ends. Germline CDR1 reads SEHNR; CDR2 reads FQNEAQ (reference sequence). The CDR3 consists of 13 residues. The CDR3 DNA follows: TGTGCCAGCAGCTTCGGGGACTCCTACGAGCAGTACGTC. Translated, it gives CASSFGDSYEQYV.

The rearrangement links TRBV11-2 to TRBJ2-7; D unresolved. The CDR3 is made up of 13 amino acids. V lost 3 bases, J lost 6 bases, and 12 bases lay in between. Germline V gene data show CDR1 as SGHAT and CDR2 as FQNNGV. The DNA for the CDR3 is TGTGCCAGCAGCTTCGGCCCGGAAGGCGAGCAGTACTTC. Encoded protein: CASSFGPEGEQYF.